The 18 T cell receptor beta chains in this list originate from one sample, sequenced in a study of cytomegalovirus exposure and HLA in healthy donors. In the PCR, 60 Vbeta and 13 Jbeta primers were used. Some clones are missing from TCRdb's copy, which holds only in-frame ones; the method was immunoSEQ multiplex PCR. The data show around 210,000 clones, and the top ten clones hold less than 1%. Material: PBMCs. All receptors derive from a young woman in good health and CMV-seropositive.

Notes on this clone: This CDR3 is also generated by other DNA sequences in the sample. V gene TRBV27 combines with J gene TRBJ1-3; TRBD1 matches at 9 bases. The V segment lost 5 bases and the J segment 8 bases; nucleotides outside the gene matches: 4. Per germline, CDR1 MNHEY and CDR2 SMNVEV (reference sequence). The CDR3 totals 13 residues. CDR3 coding DNA: TGTGCCAGCAGTATCAACAGGGGGCACACCATATATTTT. Translation: CASSINRGHTIYF.

The rearrangement uses TRBV15 and TRBJ2-1; 10 nucleotides agree with TRBD1. The V segment lost 0 bases and the J segment 5 bases; nucleotides outside the gene matches: 4. The germline CDR1 and CDR2 sequences are LNHNV and YYDKDF (reference sequence). This CDR3 is built from 16 residues. The CDR3 region has the DNA TGTGCCACCAGCAGAGATCAGGGACAGGGGAACAATGAGCAGTTCTTC. It codes for CATSRDQGQGNNEQFF.

V and J are TRBV25-1 and TRBJ2-3, with D maybe TRBD2 (6 bases). The CDR3 extends over 14 amino acids. Germline loops: CDR1 MGHDK, CDR2 SYGVNS. V was pared by 5 bases and J by 2 bases, with 11 bases between. The CDR3 sequence is CASSPDYSTDTQYF. The DNA for the CDR3 is TGTGCCAGCAGTCCGGACTATTCCACAGATACGCAGTATTTT.

For this clone: Other DNA sequences from this sample encode an identical CDR3 as well. The V call is TRBV5-4, the J call TRBJ2-1, with 9 bases lining up with TRBD2. Germline V gives CDR1 SGHNT, CDR2 YYREEE (reference sequence). CDR3 length: 15 amino acids. With V trimmed by 0 bases and J by 4 bases, 2 bases remained unmatched. The CDR3 here is CASSLALAGYNEQFF. CDR3 coding DNA: TGTGCCAGCAGCTTGGCGCTAGCGGGATACAATGAGCAGTTCTTC.

The gene calls are TRBV6-6 and TRBJ2-1; 10 bases line up with TRBD2. V lost 2 bases to trimming and J lost 7 bases; unmatched junction nucleotides: 5. CDR1 and CDR2 (germline): MNHNY, SVGAGI (reference sequence). CDR3 size: 15 residues. This CDR3 is CASSYSSGRWNEQFF. CDR3 in DNA: TGTGCCAGCAGTTACAGTAGCGGGAGGTGGAATGAGCAGTTCTTC.

The chain combines TRBV6-5 with TRBJ1-5; D possibly corresponds to TRBD1 (6 bases). V lost 6 bases to trimming and J lost 7 bases, with 10 bases between them. The CDR3 has 12 residues. In germline, CDR1 is MNHEY, CDR2 SVGAGI. The CDR3 DNA sequence: TGTGCCAGCAGCTTAGGACAGCAGCCCCAGCATTTT. Its protein product is CASSLGQQPQHF.

This rearrangement joins TRBV10-1 to TRBJ2-1; no definite D call. In germline, CDR1 is WNHNN, CDR2 SYGVQD (reference sequence). The V gene lost 5 bases and the J gene lost 2 bases, with 13 bases spanning the gap. The length of the CDR3 is 15 residues. CDR3 protein: CASSFDTFPYNEQFF. Written as DNA, the CDR3 is TGCGCCAGCAGTTTCGACACTTTTCCCTACAATGAGCAGTTCTTC.

The rearrangement uses TRBV10-2 and TRBJ2-3; D uncertain. This CDR3 is 11 amino acids long. Trimming removed 7 bases at V and 4 bases at J, with 6 bases between. In germline, CDR1 is WSHSY, CDR2 SAAADI. The CDR3 loop reads CASMVADTQYF. In DNA form, the CDR3 reads TGCGCCAGCATGGTAGCAGATACGCAGTATTTT.

J is TRBJ2-4 and V is TRBV5-1, with 8 bases lining up with TRBD2. Unmatched junction bases numbered 9, after V lost 3 bases and J lost 1 base. The CDR3 runs to 17 residues. Germline values: CDR1 SGHRS, CDR2 YFSETQ. The CDR3 sequence: CASSSPGSGAAKNIQYF. CDR3 DNA sequence: TGCGCCAGCAGCTCCCCGGGTAGCGGGGCGGCCAAAAACATTCAGTACTTC.

The chain's CDR3 is CASSFIIAGGTGELFF. In nucleotides, the CDR3 is TGTGCCAGCAGCTTCATAATAGCGGGCGGGACCGGGGAGCTGTTTTTT. The chain joins TRBV5-4 to TRBJ2-2; 7 bases line up with TRBD2. The CDR3 covers 16 residues. V trimming: 2 bases; J trimming: 5 bases; junction bases outside the gene matches: 9. Germline-derived CDR1 and CDR2 are SGHNT and YYREEE (reference sequence).

V is TRBV12-5 and J is TRBJ2-3; maybe TRBD2 (5 bases). CDR1 is LGHNT, CDR2 FRNRAP, per germline. The CDR3 is 15 amino acids. Trimming took off 2 bases at V and 0 bases at J, with 9 bases between the two ends. CDR3 protein: CASGLRGPSTDTQYF. In nucleotides, the CDR3 is TGTGCTAGTGGTTTGAGAGGGCCAAGCACAGATACGCAGTATTTT.

The rearrangement uses TRBV2 and TRBJ1-4; the D gene is possibly TRBD1 (5 bases). Germline V gene lookup returns CDR1 SNHLY and CDR2 FYNNEI. CDR3 size: 14 residues. V lost 6 bases, J lost 8 bases, and 16 bases lay in between. Here the CDR3 reads CASRLTQGDEKLFF. The CDR3 DNA is TGTGCCAGCAGGTTGACCCAGGGCGACGAAAAACTGTTTTTT.

V and J are TRBV10-3 and TRBJ2-7; maybe TRBD2 (7 bases). The germline CDR1 and CDR2 sequences are ENHRY and SYGVKD. There are 13 residues in the CDR3. The ends were cut back, 7 bases at V and 5 bases at J, with 15 bases in the middle. The CDR3 region has the DNA TGTGCCATCAAGGGGGGGACTCTCCACGAGCAGTACTTC. It translates to CAIKGGTLHEQYF.

CDR3 coding DNA: TGTGCCAGCTTACTAGCGGGGGCAGATACGCAGTATTTT. Translated: CASLLAGADTQYF. The chain combines TRBV7-9 with TRBJ2-3; 11 positions match TRBD2. This CDR3 has 13 amino acids. Germline CDR1 is SEHNR and CDR2 is FQNEAQ (reference sequence). V lost 8 bases and J lost 4; bases outside the gene matches: 2. The variable domain in full, with the rest retrieved from reference TRBV7-9 and TRBJ2-3, is DTGVSQNPRHKITKRGQNVTFRCDPISEHNRLYWYRQTLGQGPEFLTYFQNEAQLEKSRLLSDRFSAERPKGSFSTLEIQRTEQGDSAMYLCASLLAGADTQYFGPGTRLTVL.

The gene calls are TRBV29-1 and TRBJ2-5; the D is unclear. CDR3 length: 16 residues. Germline assignment: CDR1 SQVTM and CDR2 ANQGSEA. V gave up 4 bases and J gave up 4 bases, with 22 bases separating them. CDR3 protein: CSVGHGSVRVGETQYF. The DNA for the CDR3 is TGCAGCGTTGGGCACGGCTCGGTTCGGGTAGGAGAGACCCAGTACTTC.

CDR3 protein: CASSPSPGGNRGSPLHF. The CDR3 bases are TGTGCCAGCAGCCCATCCCCTGGGGGGAATCGAGGGTCACCCCTCCACTTT. This chain connects TRBV5-4 to TRBJ1-6; the D gene is possibly TRBD1 (5 bases). CDR1 is SGHNT, CDR2 YYREEE, per germline (reference sequence). V dropped 4 bases and J dropped 10 bases, with 24 bases sitting between them. The CDR3 runs 17 residues.

The V gene is TRBV7-6, the J gene TRBJ1-1; TRBD1 agrees at 7 bases. With V trimmed by 5 bases and J by 5 bases, 11 bases remained unmatched. This CDR3 is built from 15 residues. Germline V gene sequence: CDR1 SGHVS, CDR2 FNYEAQ. CDR3 protein: CASSPTGQILTEAFF. CDR3 in DNA: TGTGCCAGCAGCCCGACGGGACAGATCCTGACTGAAGCTTTCTTT.

This chain connects TRBV27 to TRBJ1-5; TRBD1 agrees at 7 bases. Trimming took 5 bases from V and 7 from J; bases not matched to a gene: 8. The CDR3 runs 14 residues. Germline V gene data show CDR1 as MNHEY and CDR2 as SMNVEV (reference sequence). The CDR3, as DNA: TGTGCCAGCAGTCGGGAGGGGGCAGGGCAGCCCCAGCATTTT. This translates into CASSREGAGQPQHF.